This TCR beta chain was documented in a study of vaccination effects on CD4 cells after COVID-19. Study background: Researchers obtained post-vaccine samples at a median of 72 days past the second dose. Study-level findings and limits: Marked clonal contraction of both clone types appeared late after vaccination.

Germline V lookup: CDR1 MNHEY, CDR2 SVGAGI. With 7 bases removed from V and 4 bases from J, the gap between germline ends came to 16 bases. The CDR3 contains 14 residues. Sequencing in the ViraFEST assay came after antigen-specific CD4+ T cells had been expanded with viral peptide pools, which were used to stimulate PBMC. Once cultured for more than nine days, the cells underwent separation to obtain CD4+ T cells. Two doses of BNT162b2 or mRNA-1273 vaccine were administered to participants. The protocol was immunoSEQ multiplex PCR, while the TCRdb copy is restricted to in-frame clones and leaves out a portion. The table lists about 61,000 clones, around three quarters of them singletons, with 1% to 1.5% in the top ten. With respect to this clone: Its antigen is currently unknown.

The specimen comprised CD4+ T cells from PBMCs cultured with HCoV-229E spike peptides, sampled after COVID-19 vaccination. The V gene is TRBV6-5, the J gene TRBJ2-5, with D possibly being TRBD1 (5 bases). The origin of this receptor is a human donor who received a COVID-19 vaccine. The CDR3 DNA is TGTGCCAGCATTCGGTTCGCAGGGTCAGAGACCCAGTACTTC. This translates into CASIRFAGSETQYF.